The sequence of this T cell receptor (beta chain) was determined in a study of T cell responses to AZD1222 COVID-19 vaccine. Study-wide points: Only after the peak T cell response were repertoires sampled. White British donors predominated, females outnumbered males, and clonal diversity was possibly underestimated. The study found vaccine-associated CD4 TCRs spanning spike, dominant at 160-218 and 743-854.

Using immunoSEQ multiplex PCR, the repertoire was profiled, and TCRdb retains in-frame clones only, with some absent. The sample has around 120,000 clones; around 88% are singletons. Germline CDR1 reads MNHEY; CDR2 reads SMNVEV (reference sequence). V shed 2 bases and J shed 4 bases, with 12 bases lying between them. This CDR3 has 15 amino acids. A note on this clone: Its antigen is currently unknown.

Sequences were derived from peripheral blood, sampled on day 0 of MenACWY control vaccination. The chain is built from TRBV27 and TRBJ1-5, with D perhaps matching TRBD1 (5 bases). The receptor was isolated from an adult in good health. For the CDR3, the DNA is TGTGCCAGCAGTTTAAGAGGGTGGGGGAATCAGCCCCAGCATTTT. This sequence encodes CASSLRGWGNQPQHF.